These 7 T cell receptor beta chains were all obtained from the same sample, sequenced in a study of blood T cells in healthy people across ages. Primed by a sample-barcoded 5' primer and a J-beta primer mix, a second PCR proceeded for 7 to 11 cycles. TCRdb re-called the 5' RACE reads with MiXCR, one entry per CDR3 protein. The profile shows nearly 800,000 distinct CDR3 sequences, just over 55% of them singletons. Sequences were obtained from blood. The origin of the receptors is a middle-aged man in good health.

V and J are TRBV7-8 and TRBJ1-4; D is perhaps TRBD1 (5 bases). The CDR3 runs 15 residues. V lost 1 base and J 4 bases, leaving 10 bases between the germline ends. Looked up from germline, CDR1 is SGHVS and CDR2 is FQNEAQ. CDR3 coding DNA: TGTGCCAGCAGCTTAGTGAGAGGGGATAATGAAAAACTGTTTTTT. Amino acids: CASSLVRGDNEKLFF. Complete variable domain (other parts from reference TRBV7-8 and TRBJ1-4): GAGVSQSPRYKVAKRGQDVALRCDPISGHVSLFWYQQALGQGPEFLTYFQNEAQLDKSGLPSDRFFAERPEGSVSTLKIQRTQQEDSAVYLCASSLVRGDNEKLFFGSGTQLSVL.

A single count supports this clonotype. The chain employs TRBV20-1 and TRBJ2-1, with D hard to call. This CDR3 comprises 15 residues. Trimming stripped 1 base from V and 0 bases from J, with 10 bases between. CDR1 is DFQATT and CDR2 is SNEGSKA in the germline V gene (reference sequence). The CDR3 loop is CSARGRKSSYNEQFF. The CDR3 DNA reads as TGCAGTGCTAGAGGACGGAAAAGCTCCTACAATGAGCAGTTCTTC.

The chain employs TRBV4-3 and TRBJ2-1; 10 bases agree with TRBD2. Germline lookup yields CDR1 LGHNA and CDR2 YSLEER. V shed 1 base and J 7 bases; nucleotides not matched to a gene: 4. The CDR3 runs 15 residues. The CDR3 here is CASSQGLAGFNEQFF. The CDR3 DNA sequence: TGCGCCAGCAGCCAAGGACTAGCGGGTTTTAATGAGCAGTTCTTC.

The chain recombines TRBV9 with TRBJ2-4; unclear D gene. Germline V gene lookup returns CDR1 SGDLS and CDR2 YYNGEE. CDR3 size: 17 residues. The V end lost 0 bases, the J end lost 0 bases, and 13 bases lay between the germline ends. CDR3 amino acids: CASSVGAGALAKNIQYF. DNA for the CDR3: TGTGCCAGCAGCGTAGGGGCAGGAGCCCTAGCCAAAAACATTCAGTACTTC.

V usage is TRBV7-2 and J usage is TRBJ1-2, with D perhaps matching TRBD1 (5 bases). This CDR3 is 13 amino acids long. Germline CDR1 reads SGHTA; CDR2 reads FQGNSA. Trimming pared 7 bases from V and 5 bases from J, leaving 14 bases between. CDR3 sequence (DNA): TGTGCCAGCAATCCGTCAGGGAATTATGGCTACACCTTC. Its protein is CASNPSGNYGYTF.

This clonotype was seen more than once but under ten times. V is TRBV29-1 and J is TRBJ2-1; a possible D gene is TRBD2 (5 bases). This CDR3 is built from 14 residues. Germline V gives CDR1 SQVTM, CDR2 ANQGSEA. Trimming removed 2 bases from V and 3 bases from J, with 11 bases in between. DNA for the CDR3: TGCAGCGTTGAACGGCAGGAGGTCTACAATGAGCAGTTCTTC. Protein sequence: CSVERQEVYNEQFF.

The V and J genes are TRBV20-1 and TRBJ1-5; D call uncertain. Germline values: CDR1 DFQATT, CDR2 SNEGSKA (reference sequence). The CDR3 has 15 residues. Trimming left V 3 bases short and J 2 bases short, with 14 bases between. The CDR3 nucleotides read TGCAGTGCTAGGTCCCTTGGGGTGGGCAATCAGCCCCAGCATTTT. Its protein is CSARSLGVGNQPQHF.